This TCR beta chain came from a study of T cells in Graves' hyperthyroidism and ophthalmopathy. This clonotype was found many times. Its antigen is undetermined. Hyperthyroidism of Graves' type that showed no ophthalmopathy progression within 18 months was stable. RNA transcripts served as the template for amplifying TCR beta CDR3 regions. The HTBI primer set was used in a first-round RT-PCR of the TCR CDR3. TCRdb re-called the multiplex PCR reads through MiXCR, storing one row per CDR3 protein. This table has about 98,000 distinct CDR3 sequences, around 37% appearing once. Regarding the study as a whole: In blood, most of the thyroid clonotypes expanded above 0.001 were also present. Ophthalmopathy was distinguished from stable hyperthyroidism by 13 V-J signatures.

Material: peripheral blood or thyroid tissue (not recorded which). The clonotype was recovered from a woman in her 30s with Graves' hyperthyroidism.

CDR3 sequence: CASSVAPRGGGEKLFF. The CDR3 DNA sequence: TGTGCCAGCAGCGTAGCCCCAAGGGGAGGGGGTGAAAAACTGTTTTTT. The chain carries TRBV9 and TRBJ1-4; perhaps TRBD1 as D (6 bases). The CDR3 has 16 residues. Deletions cut 0 bases from V and 7 bases from J, with 16 bases between. Germline V gene data show CDR1 as SGDLS and CDR2 as YYNGEE. Supplemented by reference TRBV9 and TRBJ1-4, the full variable domain reads DSGVTQTPKHLITATGQRVTLRCSPRSGDLSVYWYQQSLDQGLQFLIQYYNGEERAKGNILERFSAQQFPDLHSELNLSSLELGDSALYFCASSVAPRGGGEKLFFGSGTQLSVL.